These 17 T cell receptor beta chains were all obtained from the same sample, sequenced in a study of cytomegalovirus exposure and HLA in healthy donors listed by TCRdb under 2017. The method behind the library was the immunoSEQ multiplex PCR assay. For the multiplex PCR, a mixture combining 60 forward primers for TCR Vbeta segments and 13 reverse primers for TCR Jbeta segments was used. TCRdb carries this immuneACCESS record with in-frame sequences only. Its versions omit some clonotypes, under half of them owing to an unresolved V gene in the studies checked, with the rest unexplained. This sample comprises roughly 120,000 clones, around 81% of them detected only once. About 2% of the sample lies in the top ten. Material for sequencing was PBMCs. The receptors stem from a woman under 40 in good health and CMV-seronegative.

In DNA form, the CDR3 reads TGTGCCATCAGTGAGTCGGGGGGTAGCAATCAGCCCCAGCATTTT. Translating gives CAISESGGSNQPQHF. The J gene is TRBJ1-5, the V gene TRBV10-3; a weak D match, TRBD1 (5 bases). Germline V gives CDR1 ENHRY, CDR2 SYGVKD. The CDR3 is 15 residues long. Trimming stripped 0 bases from V and 0 bases from J, with 6 bases between.

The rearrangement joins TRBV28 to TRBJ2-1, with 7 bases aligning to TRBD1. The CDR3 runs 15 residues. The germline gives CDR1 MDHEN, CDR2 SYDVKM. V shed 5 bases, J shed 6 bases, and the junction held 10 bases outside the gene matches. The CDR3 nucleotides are TGTGCCAGCAGTCCCGGGACAGAAACGGGCAATGAGCAGTTCTTC. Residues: CASSPGTETGNEQFF.

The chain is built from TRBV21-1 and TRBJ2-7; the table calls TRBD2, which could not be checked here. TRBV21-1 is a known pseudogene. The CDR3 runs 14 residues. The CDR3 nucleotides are TGTGCCAGCAGCAACCGGACGGGAGGAGTCGAGCAGTACTTC. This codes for CASSNRTGGVEQYF.

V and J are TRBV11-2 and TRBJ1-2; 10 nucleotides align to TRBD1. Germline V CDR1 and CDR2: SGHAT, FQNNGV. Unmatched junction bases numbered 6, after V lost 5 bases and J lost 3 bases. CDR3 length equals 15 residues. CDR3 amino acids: CASSLDRGAYYGYTF. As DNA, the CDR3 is TGTGCCAGCAGCCTGGACAGGGGGGCATACTATGGCTACACCTTC.

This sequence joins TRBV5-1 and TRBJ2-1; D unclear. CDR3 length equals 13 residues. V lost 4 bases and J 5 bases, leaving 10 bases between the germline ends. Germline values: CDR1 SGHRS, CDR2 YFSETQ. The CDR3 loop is CASSKRLDNEQFF. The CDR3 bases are TGCGCCAGCAGCAAGCGTCTAGACAATGAGCAGTTCTTC.

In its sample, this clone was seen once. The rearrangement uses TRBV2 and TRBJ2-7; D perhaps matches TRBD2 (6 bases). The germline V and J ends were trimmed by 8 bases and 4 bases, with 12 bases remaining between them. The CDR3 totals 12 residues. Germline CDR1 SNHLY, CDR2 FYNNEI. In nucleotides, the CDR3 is TGTGCCAGCTCCGGGAGACGTTACGAGCAGTACTTC. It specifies CASSGRRYEQYF.

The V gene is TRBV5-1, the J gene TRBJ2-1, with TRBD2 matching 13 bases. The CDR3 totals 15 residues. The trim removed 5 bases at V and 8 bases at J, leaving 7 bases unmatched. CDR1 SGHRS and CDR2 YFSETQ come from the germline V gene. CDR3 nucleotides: TGCGCCAGCAGACGACTAGCGGGAGGTGGCGATGAGCAGTTCTTC. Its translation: CASRRLAGGGDEQFF.

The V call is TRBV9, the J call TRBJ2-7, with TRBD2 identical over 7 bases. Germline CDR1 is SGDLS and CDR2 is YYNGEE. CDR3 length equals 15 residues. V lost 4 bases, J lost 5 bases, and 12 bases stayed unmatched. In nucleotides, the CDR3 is TGTGCCAGCAGCCTTACCGGACTAGTCGGCGACGAGCAGTACTTC. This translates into CASSLTGLVGDEQYF.

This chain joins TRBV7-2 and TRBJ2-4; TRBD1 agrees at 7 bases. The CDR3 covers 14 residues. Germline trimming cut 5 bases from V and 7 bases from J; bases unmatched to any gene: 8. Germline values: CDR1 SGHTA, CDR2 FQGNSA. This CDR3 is CASSREPGQNIQYF. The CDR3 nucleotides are TGTGCCAGCAGCCGTGAACCGGGACAGAACATTCAGTACTTC.

CDR3 protein: CASSGQMNTEAFF. The CDR3 DNA follows: TGCGCCAGCAGCGGGCAAATGAACACTGAAGCTTTCTTT. V gene TRBV5-1 combines with J gene TRBJ1-1; no clear D gene. CDR1 is SGHRS, CDR2 YFSETQ, per germline. This CDR3 contains 13 residues. V gave up 4 bases and J gave up 0 bases, with 7 bases separating them.

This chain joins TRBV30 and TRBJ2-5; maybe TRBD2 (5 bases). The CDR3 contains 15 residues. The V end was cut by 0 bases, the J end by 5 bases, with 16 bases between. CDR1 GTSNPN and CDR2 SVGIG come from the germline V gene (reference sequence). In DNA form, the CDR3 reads TGTGCCTGGAGTGTACCGACTACATCTCGGGAGACCCAGTACTTC. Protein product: CAWSVPTTSRETQYF.

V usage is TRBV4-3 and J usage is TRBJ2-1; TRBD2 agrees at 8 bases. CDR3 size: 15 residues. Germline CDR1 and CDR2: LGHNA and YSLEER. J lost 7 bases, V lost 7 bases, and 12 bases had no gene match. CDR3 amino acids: CASTKEGLAGNEQFF. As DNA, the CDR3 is TGCGCCAGCACCAAAGAAGGATTAGCGGGGAATGAGCAGTTCTTC.

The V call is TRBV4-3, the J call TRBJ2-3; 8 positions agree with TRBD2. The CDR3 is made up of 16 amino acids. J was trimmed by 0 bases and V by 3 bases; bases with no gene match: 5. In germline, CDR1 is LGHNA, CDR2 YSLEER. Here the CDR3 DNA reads TGCGCCAGCAGCCAGGAACTAGCGGTTAGCACAGATACGCAGTATTTT. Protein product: CASSQELAVSTDTQYF.

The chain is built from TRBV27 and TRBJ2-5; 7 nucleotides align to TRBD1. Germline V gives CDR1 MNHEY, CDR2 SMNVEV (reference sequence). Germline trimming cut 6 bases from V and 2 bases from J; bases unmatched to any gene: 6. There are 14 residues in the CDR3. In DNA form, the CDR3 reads TGTGCCAGCAGCACGCGGACAGGTCAAGAGACCCAGTACTTC. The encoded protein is CASSTRTGQETQYF.

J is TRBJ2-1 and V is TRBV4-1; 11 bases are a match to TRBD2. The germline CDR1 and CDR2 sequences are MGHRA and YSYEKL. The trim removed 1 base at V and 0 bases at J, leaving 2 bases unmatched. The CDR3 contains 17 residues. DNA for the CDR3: TGCGCCAGCAGCCAAGTGACTAGCGGGACCTCCTACAATGAGCAGTTCTTC. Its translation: CASSQVTSGTSYNEQFF.

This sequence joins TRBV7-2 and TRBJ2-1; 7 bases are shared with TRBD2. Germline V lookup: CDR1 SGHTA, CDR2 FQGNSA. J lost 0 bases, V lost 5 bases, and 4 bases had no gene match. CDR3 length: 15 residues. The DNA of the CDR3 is TGTGCCAGCAGCCGTGGCGGGAGCTCCTACAATGAGCAGTTCTTC. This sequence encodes CASSRGGSSYNEQFF.

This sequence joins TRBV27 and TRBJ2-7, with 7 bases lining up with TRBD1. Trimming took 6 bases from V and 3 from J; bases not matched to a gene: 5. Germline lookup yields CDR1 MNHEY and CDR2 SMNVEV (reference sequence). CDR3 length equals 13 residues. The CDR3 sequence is CASSRDSVYEQYF. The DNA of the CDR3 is TGTGCCAGCAGCAGGGACAGCGTCTACGAGCAGTACTTC.